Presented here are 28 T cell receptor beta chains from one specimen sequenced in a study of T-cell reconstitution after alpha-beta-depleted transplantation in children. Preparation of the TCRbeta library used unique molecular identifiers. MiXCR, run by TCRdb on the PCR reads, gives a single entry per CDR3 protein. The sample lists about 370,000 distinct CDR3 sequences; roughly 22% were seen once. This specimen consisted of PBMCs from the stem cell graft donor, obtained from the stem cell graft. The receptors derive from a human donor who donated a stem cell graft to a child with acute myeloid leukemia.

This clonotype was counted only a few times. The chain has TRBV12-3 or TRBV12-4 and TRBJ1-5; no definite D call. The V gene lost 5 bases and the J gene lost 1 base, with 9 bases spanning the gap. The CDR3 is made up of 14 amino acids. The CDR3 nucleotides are TGTGCCAGCAGTAGGACCCGAAGCAATCAGCCCCAGCATTTT. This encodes CASSRTRSNQPQHF.

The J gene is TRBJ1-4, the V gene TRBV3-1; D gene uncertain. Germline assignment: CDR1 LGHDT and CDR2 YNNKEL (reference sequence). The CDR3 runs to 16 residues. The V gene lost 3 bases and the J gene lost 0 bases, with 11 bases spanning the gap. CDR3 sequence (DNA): TGTGCCAGCAGCCACGGACTTACTACAACTAATGAAAAACTGTTTTTT. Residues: CASSHGLTTTNEKLFF.

CDR3 DNA sequence: TGCGCCAGCAGCCAAGGACAGGGGGCTAATGAAAAACTGTTTTTT. Its translation: CASSQGQGANEKLFF. This chain joins TRBV4-1 and TRBJ1-4; the match to TRBD1 covers 9 bases. CDR1 and CDR2 (germline): MGHRA, YSYEKL. Germline trimming cut 1 base from V and 3 bases from J; bases unmatched to any gene: 0. This CDR3 is built from 15 residues.

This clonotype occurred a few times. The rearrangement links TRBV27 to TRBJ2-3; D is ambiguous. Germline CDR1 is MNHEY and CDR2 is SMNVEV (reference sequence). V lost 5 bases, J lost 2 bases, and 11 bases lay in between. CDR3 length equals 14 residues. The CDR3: CASSPRGYTDTQYF. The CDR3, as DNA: TGTGCCAGCAGTCCCCGCGGATACACAGATACGCAGTATTTT.

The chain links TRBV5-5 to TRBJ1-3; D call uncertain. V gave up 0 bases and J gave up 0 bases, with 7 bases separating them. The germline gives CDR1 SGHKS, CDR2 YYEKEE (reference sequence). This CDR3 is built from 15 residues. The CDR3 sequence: CASSLGPPSGNTIYF. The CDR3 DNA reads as TGTGCCAGCAGCTTGGGACCGCCCTCTGGAAACACCATATATTTT.

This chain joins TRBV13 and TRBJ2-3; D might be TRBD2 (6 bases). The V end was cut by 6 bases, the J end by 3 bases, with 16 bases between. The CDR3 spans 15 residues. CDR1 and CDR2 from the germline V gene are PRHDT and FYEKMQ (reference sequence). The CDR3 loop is CASRPSTGATDTQYF. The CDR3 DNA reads TGTGCCAGCAGACCCTCAACGGGAGCAACAGATACGCAGTATTTT.

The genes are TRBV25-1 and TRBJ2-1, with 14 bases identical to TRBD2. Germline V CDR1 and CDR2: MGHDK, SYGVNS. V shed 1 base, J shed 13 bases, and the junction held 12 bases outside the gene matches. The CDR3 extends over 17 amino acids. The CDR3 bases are TGTGCCAGCAGTGAATCAACCGGGACTAGCGGGAGTAAGGTTCAGTTCTTC. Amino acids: CASSESTGTSGSKVQFF.

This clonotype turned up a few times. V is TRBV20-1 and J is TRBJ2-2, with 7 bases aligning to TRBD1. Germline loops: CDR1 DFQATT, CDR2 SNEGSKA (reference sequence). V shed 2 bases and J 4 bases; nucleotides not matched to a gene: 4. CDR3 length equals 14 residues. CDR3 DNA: TGCAGTGCTAGAAGGGGGCGCGGCACCGGGGAGCTGTTTTTT. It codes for CSARRGRGTGELFF.

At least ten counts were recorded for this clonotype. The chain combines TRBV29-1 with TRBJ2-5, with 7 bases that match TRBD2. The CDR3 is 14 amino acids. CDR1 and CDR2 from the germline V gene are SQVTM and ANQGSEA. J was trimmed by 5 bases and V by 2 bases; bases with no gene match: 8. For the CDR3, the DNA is TGCAGCGTTGAAACGGGACTAAAATCGGAGACCCAGTACTTC. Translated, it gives CSVETGLKSETQYF.

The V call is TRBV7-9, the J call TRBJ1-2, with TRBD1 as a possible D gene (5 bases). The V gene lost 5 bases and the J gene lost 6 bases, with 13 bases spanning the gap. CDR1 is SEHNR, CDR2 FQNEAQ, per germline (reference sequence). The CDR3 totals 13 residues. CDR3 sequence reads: CASSRQGTDGYTF. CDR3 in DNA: TGTGCCAGCAGCCGCCAGGGAACTGATGGCTACACCTTC.

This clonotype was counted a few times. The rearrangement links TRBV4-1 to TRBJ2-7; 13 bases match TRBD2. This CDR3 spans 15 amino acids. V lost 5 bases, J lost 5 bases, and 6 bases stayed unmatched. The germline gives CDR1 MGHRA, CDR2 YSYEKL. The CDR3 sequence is CASSDGLAGVHEQYF. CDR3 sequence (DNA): TGCGCCAGCAGCGACGGACTAGCGGGAGTACACGAGCAGTACTTC.

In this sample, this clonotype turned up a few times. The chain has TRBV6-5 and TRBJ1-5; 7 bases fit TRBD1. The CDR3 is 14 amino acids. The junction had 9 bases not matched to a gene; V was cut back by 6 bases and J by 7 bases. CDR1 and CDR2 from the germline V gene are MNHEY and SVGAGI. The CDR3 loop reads CASSLDRDWQPQHF. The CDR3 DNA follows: TGTGCCAGCAGCCTCGACAGGGACTGGCAGCCCCAGCATTTT.

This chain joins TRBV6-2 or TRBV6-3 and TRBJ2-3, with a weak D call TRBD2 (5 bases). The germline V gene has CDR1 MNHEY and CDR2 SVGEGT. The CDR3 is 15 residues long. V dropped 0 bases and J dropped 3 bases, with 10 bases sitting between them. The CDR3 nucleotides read TGTGCCAGCAGTTACTCCGGACTCAGAACAGATACGCAGTATTTT. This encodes CASSYSGLRTDTQYF.

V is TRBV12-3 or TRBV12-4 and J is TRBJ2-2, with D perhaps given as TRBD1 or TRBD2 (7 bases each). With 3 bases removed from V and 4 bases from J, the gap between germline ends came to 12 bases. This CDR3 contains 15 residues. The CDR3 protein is CASSFAGGATGELFF. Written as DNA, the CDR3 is TGTGCCAGCAGTTTTGCAGGGGGGGCCACCGGGGAGCTGTTTTTT.

CDR3 sequence (DNA): TGTGCCAGCACCCTTACTAGGGGATTCAATCAGCCCCAGCATTTT. Its translation is CASTLTRGFNQPQHF. The chain joins TRBV12-3 or TRBV12-4 to TRBJ1-5; TRBD1 might be the D (5 bases). The CDR3 has 15 residues. V lost 7 bases and J lost 3, with 16 bases in between.

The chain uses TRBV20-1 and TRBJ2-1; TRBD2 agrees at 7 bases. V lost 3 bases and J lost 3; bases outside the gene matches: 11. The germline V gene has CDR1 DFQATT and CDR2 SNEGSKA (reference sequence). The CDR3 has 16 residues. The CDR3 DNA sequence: TGCAGTGCTAGGCCGGTGAGCGGGACCTTCTACAATGAGCAGTTCTTC. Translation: CSARPVSGTFYNEQFF.

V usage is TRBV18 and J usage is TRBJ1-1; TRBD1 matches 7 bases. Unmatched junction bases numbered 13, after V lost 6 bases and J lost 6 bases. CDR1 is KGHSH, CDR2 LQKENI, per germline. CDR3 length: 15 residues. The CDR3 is CASSPAGGSFPEAFF. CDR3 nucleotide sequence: TGTGCCAGCTCTCCGGCAGGGGGAAGTTTTCCTGAAGCTTTCTTT.

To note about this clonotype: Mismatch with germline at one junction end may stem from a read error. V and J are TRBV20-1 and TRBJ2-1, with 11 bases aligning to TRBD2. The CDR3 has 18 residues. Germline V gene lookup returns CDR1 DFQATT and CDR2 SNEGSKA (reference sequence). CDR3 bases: TGCTGTGCTAGAGCCAAATTACTAGCGGGAGCGGTCTACAATGAGCAGTTCTTC. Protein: CCARAKLLAGAVYNEQFF.

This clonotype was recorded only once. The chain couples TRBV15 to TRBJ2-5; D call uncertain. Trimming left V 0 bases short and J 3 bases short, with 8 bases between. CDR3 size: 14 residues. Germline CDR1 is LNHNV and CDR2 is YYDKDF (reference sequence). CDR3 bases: TGTGCCACCAGCAGAGATCTGCCAGAAGAGACCCAGTACTTC. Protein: CATSRDLPEETQYF.

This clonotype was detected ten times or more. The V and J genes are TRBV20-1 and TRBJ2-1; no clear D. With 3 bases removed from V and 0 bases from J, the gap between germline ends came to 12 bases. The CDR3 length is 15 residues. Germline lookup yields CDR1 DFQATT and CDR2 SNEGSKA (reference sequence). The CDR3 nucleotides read TGCAGTGCTAGCCAGGACCGCAGCTCCTACAATGAGCAGTTCTTC. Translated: CSASQDRSSYNEQFF.

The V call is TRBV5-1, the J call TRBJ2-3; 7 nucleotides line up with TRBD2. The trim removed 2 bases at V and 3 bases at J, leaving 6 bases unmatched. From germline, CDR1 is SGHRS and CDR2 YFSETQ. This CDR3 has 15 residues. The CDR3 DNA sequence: TGCGCCAGCAGCTTCGGTTCTAGCGGTACAGATACGCAGTATTTT. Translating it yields CASSFGSSGTDTQYF.

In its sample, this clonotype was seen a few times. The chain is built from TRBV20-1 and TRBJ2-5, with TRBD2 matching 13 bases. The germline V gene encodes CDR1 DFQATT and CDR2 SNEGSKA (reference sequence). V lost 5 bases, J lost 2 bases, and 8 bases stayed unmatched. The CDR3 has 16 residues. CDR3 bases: TGCAGTGCTCGCCGGACTAGCGGGAGTCCACAAGAGACCCAGTACTTC. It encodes CSARRTSGSPQETQYF.

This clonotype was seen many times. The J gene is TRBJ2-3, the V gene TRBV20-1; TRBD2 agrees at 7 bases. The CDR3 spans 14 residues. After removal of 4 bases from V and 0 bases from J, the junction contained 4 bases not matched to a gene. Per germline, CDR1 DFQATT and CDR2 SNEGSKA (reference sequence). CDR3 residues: CSATSSGSTDTQYF. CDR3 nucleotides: TGCAGTGCTACCTCTAGCGGTAGCACAGATACGCAGTATTTT.

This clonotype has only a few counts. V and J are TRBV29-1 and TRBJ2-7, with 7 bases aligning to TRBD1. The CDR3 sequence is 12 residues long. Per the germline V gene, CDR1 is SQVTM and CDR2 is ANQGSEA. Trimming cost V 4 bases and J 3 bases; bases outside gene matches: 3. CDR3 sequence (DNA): TGCAGCGTTGGGGACAGACTCTACGAGCAGTACTTC. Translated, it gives CSVGDRLYEQYF.

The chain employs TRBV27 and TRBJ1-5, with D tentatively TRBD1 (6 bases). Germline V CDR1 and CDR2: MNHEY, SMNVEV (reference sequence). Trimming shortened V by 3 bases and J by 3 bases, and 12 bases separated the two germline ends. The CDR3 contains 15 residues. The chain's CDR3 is CASSFGGGNNQPQHF. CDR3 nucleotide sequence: TGTGCCAGCAGTTTCGGAGGGGGAAACAATCAGCCCCAGCATTTT.

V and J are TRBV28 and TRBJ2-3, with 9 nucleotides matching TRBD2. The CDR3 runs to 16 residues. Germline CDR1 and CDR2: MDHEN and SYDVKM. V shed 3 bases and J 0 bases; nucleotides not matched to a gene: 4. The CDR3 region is CASSFIAGASTDTQYF. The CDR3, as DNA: TGTGCCAGCAGTTTTATAGCGGGGGCTAGCACAGATACGCAGTATTTT.

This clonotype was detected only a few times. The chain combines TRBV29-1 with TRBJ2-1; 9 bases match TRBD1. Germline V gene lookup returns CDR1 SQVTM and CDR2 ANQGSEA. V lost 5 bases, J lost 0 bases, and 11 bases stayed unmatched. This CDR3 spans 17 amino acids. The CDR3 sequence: CSVRTGVSSGSYNEQFF. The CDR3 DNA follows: TGCAGCGTTCGGACAGGGGTTAGTTCCGGCTCCTACAATGAGCAGTTCTTC.

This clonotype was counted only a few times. The CDR3 loop is CSALPTSGYEQYF. The CDR3 DNA follows: TGCAGTGCTCTACCGACTAGCGGCTACGAGCAGTACTTC. This chain links TRBV20-1 with TRBJ2-7, with 9 bases fitting TRBD2. Trimming at V came to 5 bases and at J to 3 bases, leaving 5 bases not matched to a gene. Per the germline V gene, CDR1 is DFQATT and CDR2 is SNEGSKA (reference sequence). The CDR3 sequence is 13 residues long.